This T cell receptor (beta chain) derives from a study of response to subunit inactivated influenza vaccine. General study findings and limits: T cells newly recruited by each seasonal influenza vaccination are few, the authors suggested.

MiXCR, applied by TCRdb to the RT-PCR reads, yields one record per CDR3 protein. The table records under 950,000 distinct CDR3 sequences, approximately 21% of them present only once. Of note for this clonotype: Its cognate antigen is unknown.

Sequences were derived from PBMCs from blood, sampled roughly 5 days after vaccination. This sequence originates from a man aged 50 to 60 who received an inactivated influenza vaccine.

The CDR3 DNA reads as TGTGCCAGCTCGGACAGGGGGCAATCATACGAGCAGTACTTC. Protein: CASSDRGQSYEQYF. V and J are TRBV6-2 or TRBV6-3 and TRBJ2-7; 11 positions match TRBD1. The length of the CDR3 is 14 residues. V was clipped by 8 bases and J by 4 bases; unmatched bases: 7. Germline assignment: CDR1 MNHEY and CDR2 SVGEGT.